Below, 15 T cell receptor beta chains from the same sample are listed, as sequenced in a study of beta chain features in type 1 diabetes. Of the isolated RNA, all was reverse transcribed, and so the sequenced material was expressed TCRB transcripts. The method was immunoSEQ multiplex PCR; TCRdb's version includes in-frame clones alone and lacks a portion of them. The sample consists of some 150,000 clones, 48% of them appearing once. The sequenced material came from Tregs from blood. The source is a man aged 18 to 29 in good health.

This chain links TRBV28 with TRBJ2-3; D is possibly TRBD1 (5 bases). The V end was cut by 5 bases, the J end by 4 bases, with 13 bases between. Germline CDR1 is MDHEN and CDR2 is SYDVKM. This CDR3 contains 14 residues. CDR3 bases: TGTGCCAGCAGTCCGAAAGGGGTTTCAGATACGCAGTATTTT. The encoded protein is CASSPKGVSDTQYF.

This clone was counted only a few times. The chain has TRBV14 and TRBJ2-5, with no clear D. The last part of the DNA fits TRBJ2-7 better; the J call may be wrong. Per the germline V gene, CDR1 is SGHDN and CDR2 is FVKESK. The CDR3 spans 12 residues. The CDR3 region is CASSSRVGEQYF. CDR3 bases: TGTGCCAGCAGTAGTCGTGTGGGCGAGCAGTACTTC.

A word on this clone: Other DNA sequences in this sample translate to the same CDR3. The rearrangement links TRBV5-1 to TRBJ2-3; 7 positions match TRBD2. V shed 0 bases, J shed 4 bases, and the junction held 2 bases outside the gene matches. Germline V CDR1 and CDR2: SGHRS, YFSETQ. This CDR3 has 14 residues. The CDR3 sequence is CASSLGLAADTQYF. CDR3 sequence (DNA): TGCGCCAGCAGCTTGGGACTAGCTGCAGATACGCAGTATTTT. Drawing the rest from reference TRBV5-1 and TRBJ2-3, the complete variable domain is KAGVTQTPRYLIKTRGQQVTLSCSPISGHRSVSWYQQTPGQGLQFLFEYFSETQRNKGNFPGRFSGRQFSNSRSEMNVSTLELGDSALYLCASSLGLAADTQYFGPGTRLTVL.

The CDR3 sequence is CANSGRGRREQYF. CDR3 DNA sequence: TGTGCCAACTCGGGCAGGGGGCGACGCGAGCAGTACTTC. The V and J genes are TRBV6-5 and TRBJ2-7, with 8 bases matching TRBD1. The trim removed 10 bases at V and 6 bases at J, leaving 11 bases unmatched. Germline V gives CDR1 MNHEY, CDR2 SVGAGI. CDR3 size: 13 residues.

This clone was seen only a few times. The rearrangement joins TRBV14 to TRBJ2-7, with 13 nucleotides matching TRBD2. V lost 1 base and J lost 1; bases outside the gene matches: 4. CDR1 and CDR2 (germline): SGHDN, FVKESK. The CDR3 extends over 17 amino acids. The CDR3 here is CASSQGTSGSWSYEQYF. The CDR3 coding sequence is TGTGCCAGCAGCCAAGGGACTAGCGGGAGTTGGTCCTACGAGCAGTACTTC.

The chain has TRBV2 and TRBJ2-7; 7 bases align to TRBD1. Trimming removed 6 bases from V and 1 base from J; junction bases left unmatched: 3. Per the germline V gene, CDR1 is SNHLY and CDR2 is FYNNEI. This CDR3 has 13 amino acids. CDR3 nucleotide sequence: TGTGCCAGCAGAAACAGGGGATCCTACGAGCAGTACTTC. This translates into CASRNRGSYEQYF. The entire variable domain, with the rest obtained from reference TRBV2 and TRBJ2-7, is as follows: EPEVTQTPSHQVTQMGQEVILRCVPISNHLYFYWYRQILGQKVEFLVSFYNNEISEKSEIFDDQFSVERPDGSNFTLKIRSTKLEDSAMYFCASRNRGSYEQYFGPGTRLTVT.

The V gene is TRBV9, the J gene TRBJ2-7, with TRBD2 matching 9 bases. Germline V gene lookup returns CDR1 SGDLS and CDR2 YYNGEE. V shed 0 bases, J shed 4 bases, and the junction held 5 bases outside the gene matches. This CDR3 contains 15 residues. The CDR3 nucleotides read TGTGCCAGCAGCGTAGATCTGGGACTAGCATACGAGCAGTACTTC. Protein sequence: CASSVDLGLAYEQYF.

There are a few counts of this clone. This sequence joins TRBV27 and TRBJ1-1; no reliable D call. Germline loops: CDR1 MNHEY, CDR2 SMNVEV (reference sequence). The CDR3 has 13 amino acids. V was pared by 3 bases and J by 4 bases, with 9 bases between. CDR3 residues: CASSFREGTEAFF. CDR3 nucleotide sequence: TGTGCCAGCAGTTTCAGAGAGGGCACTGAAGCTTTCTTT.

This clone has a handful of counts. The genes are TRBV11-2 and TRBJ2-7; a weak D match, TRBD2 (6 bases). Germline CDR1 reads SGHAT; CDR2 reads FQNNGV. The CDR3 is 16 amino acids. Trimming cost V 3 bases and J 4 bases, with 19 bases left between them. The CDR3 nucleotides read TGTGCCAGCAGCTTCGGTTGGGTGCGGGATCGGTACGAGCAGTACTTC. Its protein product is CASSFGWVRDRYEQYF.

The chain links TRBV11-2 to TRBJ2-7, with TRBD1 matching 9 bases. Germline assignment: CDR1 SGHAT and CDR2 FQNNGV. The CDR3 totals 14 residues. The V and J ends lost 8 bases and 1 base, in that order; junction bases with no gene match: 6. The CDR3 DNA follows: TGTGCCAGCGCCGGACAGGGGATATCCTACGAGCAGTACTTC. Its protein is CASAGQGISYEQYF.

The genes are TRBV4-2 and TRBJ1-1; tentatively, D is TRBD1 (6 bases). Germline loops: CDR1 LGHNA, CDR2 YNFKEQ. The ends were cut back, 7 bases at V and 1 base at J, with 13 bases in the middle. This CDR3 has 14 amino acids. The CDR3 DNA reads as TGTGCCAGCAACCACAGGGTGGGGAACACTGAAGCTTTCTTT. Its protein product is CASNHRVGNTEAFF.

The DNA of the CDR3 is TGTGCCATCAGTCTGACTAGCGGGACCTACAATGAGCAGTTCTTC. Protein: CAISLTSGTYNEQFF. The chain combines TRBV10-3 with TRBJ2-1; 11 positions match TRBD2. Germline values: CDR1 ENHRY, CDR2 SYGVKD. J lost 2 bases, V lost 5 bases, and 2 bases had no gene match. There are 15 residues in the CDR3.

The table lists this clone with a few counts. This chain connects TRBV7-9 to TRBJ2-2; tentative D call: TRBD2 (6 bases). V was pared by 7 bases and J by 7 bases, with 13 bases between. CDR3 length: 13 residues. Germline V gene sequence: CDR1 SEHNR, CDR2 FQNEAQ (reference sequence). The CDR3 reads CASTISGLGELFF. As DNA, the CDR3 is TGTGCCAGCACCATTAGCGGTCTCGGGGAGCTGTTTTTT. The full variable domain, in which reference TRBV7-9 and TRBJ2-2 provide the parts outside the CDR3, is DTGVSQNPRHKITKRGQNVTFRCDPISEHNRLYWYRQTLGQGPEFLTYFQNEAQLEKSRLLSDRFSAERPKGSFSTLEIQRTEQGDSAMYLCASTISGLGELFFGEGSRLTVL.

The V and J genes are TRBV5-4 and TRBJ2-3; 9 nucleotides align to TRBD2. In germline, CDR1 is SGHNT, CDR2 YYREEE (reference sequence). V dropped 0 bases and J dropped 4; count of bases not matched to a gene: 12. The CDR3 runs to 18 residues. Here the CDR3 DNA reads TGTGCCAGCAGCTTGGATCCAGCGGGGGGACCGGGGGCAGATACGCAGTATTTT. Encoded protein: CASSLDPAGGPGADTQYF.

V gene TRBV11-2 combines with J gene TRBJ2-1; 15 nucleotides agree with TRBD2. J gave up 10 bases and V 5 bases, and 6 bases lay outside the gene matches. The length of the CDR3 is 15 residues. Germline CDR1 and CDR2: SGHAT and FQNNGV. The CDR3 protein is CASSPLGLAGGEQFF. CDR3 in DNA: TGTGCCAGCAGCCCCCTGGGACTAGCGGGAGGAGAGCAGTTCTTC.